A selection of T cell receptor beta chains follows, all from one sample in a study of blood T cell repertoires in COVID-19. Sequenced by immunoSEQ multiplex PCR; TCRdb stores in-frame clones only, minus some. Of 300,000 to 350,000 clones in the sample, over 80% were seen once. Sample: PBMCs or T cells enriched from blood (not recorded which). The receptors here all came from a man aged 25-45 years who had recovered from COVID-19. Both conserved end residues are part of each CDR3. Each record gives: J gene, V gene, D gene, CDR3 length, clone size, CDR3 DNA, CDR3 protein. A D gene is named only where the DNA matches it firmly. Clone size is shown for a subset of rows, as once, few, many or a class of expanded clone.

j_call: TRBJ1-5; v_call: TRBV6-5; d_call: -; cdr3_length: 16; clone_size: -; cdr3_nt: TGTGCCAGCAGTTCTGCCGGGACACTGTCCAATCAGCCCCAGCATTTT; cdr3_aa: CASSSAGTLSNQPQHF
j_call: TRBJ1-1; v_call: TRBV7-9; d_call: TRBD1; cdr3_length: 14; clone_size: few; cdr3_nt: TGTGCCAGCAGCTCGCGGGACAGGAACACTGAAGCTTTCTTT; cdr3_aa: CASSSRDRNTEAFF
j_call: TRBJ1-1; v_call: TRBV7-6; d_call: TRBD1; cdr3_length: 18; clone_size: -; cdr3_nt: TGTGCCAGCAGCCACTTAGGGAGACAGGGGCGCCAGAACACTGAAGCTTTCTTT; cdr3_aa: CASSHLGRQGRQNTEAFF
j_call: TRBJ2-7; v_call: TRBV6-5; d_call: -; cdr3_length: 15; clone_size: -; cdr3_nt: TGTGCCAGCGGGAGTGTCGGGTCTAGCTCCTACGAGCAGTACTTC; cdr3_aa: CASGSVGSSSYEQYF
j_call: TRBJ2-5; v_call: TRBV12-3/TRBV12-4; d_call: -; cdr3_length: 11; clone_size: -; cdr3_nt: TGTGCCAGCAGTAGGGGGGAGACCCAGTACTTC; cdr3_aa: CASSRGETQYF
j_call: TRBJ1-5; v_call: TRBV28; d_call: -; cdr3_length: 14; clone_size: once; cdr3_nt: TGTGCCAGCAGTTTATTGGGACAACCCCGGCCCCAGCATTTT; cdr3_aa: CASSLLGQPRPQHF
j_call: TRBJ1-6; v_call: TRBV6-5; d_call: -; cdr3_length: 15; clone_size: -; cdr3_nt: TGTGCCAGCAGTTACGGCCCCGATAACCCTTCACCCCTCCACTTT; cdr3_aa: CASSYGPDNPSPLHF
j_call: TRBJ2-1; v_call: TRBV28; d_call: TRBD2; cdr3_length: 15; clone_size: -; cdr3_nt: TGTGCCAGCAGTAGCGGGGGGGCCTCCTACAATGAGCAGTTCTTC; cdr3_aa: CASSSGGASYNEQFF
j_call: TRBJ2-1; v_call: TRBV5-1; d_call: -; cdr3_length: 16; clone_size: -; cdr3_nt: TGCGCCAGCAGCTTGCAGGGAGGGGGCTCCTACAATGAGCAGTTCTTC; cdr3_aa: CASSLQGGGSYNEQFF
j_call: TRBJ1-1; v_call: TRBV5-1; d_call: -; cdr3_length: 14; clone_size: -; cdr3_nt: TGCGCCAGCAGCTTGTTAGCCACGAACACTGAAGCTTTCTTT; cdr3_aa: CASSLLATNTEAFF
j_call: TRBJ2-3; v_call: TRBV5-1; d_call: -; cdr3_length: 15; clone_size: -; cdr3_nt: TGCGCCAGCGCACATCAGCCAGGGAGCACAGATACGCAGTATTTT; cdr3_aa: CASAHQPGSTDTQYF
j_call: TRBJ1-6; v_call: TRBV2; d_call: -; cdr3_length: 15; clone_size: -; cdr3_nt: TGTGCCAGCAGTGAAATTCAACAGGGTAATTCACCCCTCCACTTT; cdr3_aa: CASSEIQQGNSPLHF
j_call: TRBJ1-2; v_call: TRBV7-8; d_call: TRBD1; cdr3_length: 15; clone_size: -; cdr3_nt: TGTGCCAGCAGCGAGACAGGGTTTGCTAACTATGGCTACACCTTC; cdr3_aa: CASSETGFANYGYTF
j_call: TRBJ1-3; v_call: TRBV19; d_call: -; cdr3_length: 18; clone_size: -; cdr3_nt: TGTGCCAGTAGTATAGATCTTGAGGGAAGGATACCTGGAAACACCATATATTTT; cdr3_aa: CASSIDLEGRIPGNTIYF
j_call: TRBJ2-5; v_call: TRBV19; d_call: TRBD1; cdr3_length: 13; clone_size: -; cdr3_nt: TGTGCCAGTTCCCAGGGGGCACGGGAGACCCAGTACTTC; cdr3_aa: CASSQGARETQYF
j_call: TRBJ1-4; v_call: TRBV6-6; d_call: TRBD1; cdr3_length: 16; clone_size: -; cdr3_nt: TGTGCCAGCAGCCCCAACGGGGCAGGGGGGTACGAAAAACTGTTTTTT; cdr3_aa: CASSPNGAGGYEKLFF
j_call: TRBJ2-1; v_call: TRBV9; d_call: -; cdr3_length: 14; clone_size: -; cdr3_nt: TGTGCCAGCAGCCAGGAACAGGGTTACAATGAGCAGTTCTTC; cdr3_aa: CASSQEQGYNEQFF
j_call: TRBJ1-5; v_call: TRBV28; d_call: -; cdr3_length: 16; clone_size: -; cdr3_nt: TGTGCCAGCAGTCACCGAGCGGGGGCCCTATTCCCGCCCCAGCATTTT; cdr3_aa: CASSHRAGALFPPQHF
j_call: TRBJ1-5; v_call: TRBV7-8; d_call: TRBD1; cdr3_length: 15; clone_size: -; cdr3_nt: TGTGCCAGCAGCCGGACAGGTTATAGCAATCAGCCCCAGCATTTT; cdr3_aa: CASSRTGYSNQPQHF
j_call: TRBJ2-2; v_call: TRBV28; d_call: TRBD1; cdr3_length: 14; clone_size: -; cdr3_nt: TGTGCCACCTGGGACAGGGATAACACCGGGGAGCTGTTTTTT; cdr3_aa: CATWDRDNTGELFF
j_call: TRBJ1-5; v_call: TRBV2; d_call: TRBD1; cdr3_length: 17; clone_size: -; cdr3_nt: TGTGCCAGCAGTGGAATGTATGTGGTAGGACAGGGCCAGCCCCAGCATTTT; cdr3_aa: CASSGMYVVGQGQPQHF
j_call: TRBJ2-3; v_call: TRBV27; d_call: -; cdr3_length: 13; clone_size: -; cdr3_nt: TGTGCCAGCAGTTTAGCGGGCACAGATACGCAGTATTTT; cdr3_aa: CASSLAGTDTQYF
j_call: TRBJ2-2; v_call: TRBV28; d_call: -; cdr3_length: 16; clone_size: -; cdr3_nt: TGTGCCAGCAGTGTGGCTAGCAGGGGAGTAACCGGGGAGCTGTTTTTT; cdr3_aa: CASSVASRGVTGELFF
j_call: TRBJ2-3; v_call: TRBV27; d_call: TRBD2; cdr3_length: 16; clone_size: -; cdr3_nt: TGTGCCAGCAGGCATCTGGCCAGGGAGGGTACAGATACGCAGTATTTT; cdr3_aa: CASRHLAREGTDTQYF
j_call: TRBJ2-1; v_call: TRBV7-3; d_call: TRBD2; cdr3_length: 16; clone_size: once; cdr3_nt: TGTGCCAGCAGCTTAATGGGACTAGCGGGAGCCAATGAGCAGTTCTTC; cdr3_aa: CASSLMGLAGANEQFF
j_call: TRBJ2-1; v_call: TRBV29-1; d_call: -; cdr3_length: 14; clone_size: -; cdr3_nt: TGCAGCGCTGAGGGTGGAGACTCCTACAATGAGCAGTTCTTC; cdr3_aa: CSAEGGDSYNEQFF
j_call: TRBJ2-7; v_call: TRBV30; d_call: -; cdr3_length: 14; clone_size: -; cdr3_nt: TGTGCCTGGAGAACAAAGGGATCCCGCGGGGAGCAGTACTTC; cdr3_aa: CAWRTKGSRGEQYF
j_call: TRBJ2-1; v_call: TRBV19; d_call: TRBD2; cdr3_length: 14; clone_size: -; cdr3_nt: TGTGCCAGCTTTCCGGGCCCCGGGGGGAATGAGCAGTTCTTC; cdr3_aa: CASFPGPGGNEQFF
j_call: TRBJ2-1; v_call: TRBV2; d_call: TRBD2; cdr3_length: 15; clone_size: -; cdr3_nt: TGTGCCAGCAGGAGTCTAGCGGGGGGGTTAAGTGAGCAGTTCTTC; cdr3_aa: CASRSLAGGLSEQFF
j_call: TRBJ1-5; v_call: TRBV28; d_call: -; cdr3_length: 14; clone_size: -; cdr3_nt: TGTGCCAGCAGTTTGGGGGACAATCATCAGCCCCAGCATTTT; cdr3_aa: CASSLGDNHQPQHF
j_call: TRBJ2-3; v_call: TRBV5-1; d_call: -; cdr3_length: 14; clone_size: -; cdr3_nt: TGCGCCAGCAGCTTCGAACAGTTCACAGATACGCAGTATTTT; cdr3_aa: CASSFEQFTDTQYF
j_call: TRBJ2-2; v_call: TRBV3-1/TRBV3-2; d_call: TRBD2; cdr3_length: 16; clone_size: -; cdr3_nt: TGTGCCAGCAGCCAAGTGGCGGGGGGCCCGACCGGGGAGCTGTTTTTT; cdr3_aa: CASSQVAGGPTGELFF
j_call: TRBJ2-1; v_call: TRBV5-1; d_call: TRBD2; cdr3_length: 15; clone_size: -; cdr3_nt: TGCGCCAGCAGCGACCTTAGCGGGGGGCCCACTGAGCAGTTCTTC; cdr3_aa: CASSDLSGGPTEQFF
j_call: TRBJ2-2; v_call: TRBV5-5; d_call: -; cdr3_length: 13; clone_size: -; cdr3_nt: TGTGCCAGCAGCTCGGTTGACTCAGCTCTGCTGTTTTTT; cdr3_aa: CASSSVDSALLFF
j_call: TRBJ1-3; v_call: TRBV9; d_call: -; cdr3_length: 19; clone_size: -; cdr3_nt: TGTGCCAGCAGCGTATCCATCCTGGACAGCCCAACCTCTGGAAACACCATATATTTT; cdr3_aa: CASSVSILDSPTSGNTIYF
j_call: TRBJ2-1; v_call: TRBV7-9; d_call: TRBD2; cdr3_length: 12; clone_size: -; cdr3_nt: TGTGCCAAGGGACTAACTTACAATGAGCAGTTCTTC; cdr3_aa: CAKGLTYNEQFF
j_call: TRBJ2-5; v_call: TRBV10-2; d_call: -; cdr3_length: 13; clone_size: -; cdr3_nt: TGCGCCACCAACCCAGGGATTCAAGAGACCCAGTACTTC; cdr3_aa: CATNPGIQETQYF